This TCR beta chain was obtained from a study of T cells in Graves' hyperthyroidism and ophthalmopathy (dated by TCRdb to between 2018 and 2021). With regard to the full study: Peripheral blood samples were taken at the time of initial diagnosis, prior to any treatment. Following sampling, methimazole starting at 30 mg daily was given to hyperthyroidism patients, and high-dose intravenous methylprednisolone was given to ophthalmopathy patients. For training and testing, the 95 to 100 patients in the discovery cohort were randomly divided in a 7:3 ratio. To identify TCR V-J signatures that set the groups apart, the researchers used a discovery cohort of 100 patients, made up of under 45 with Graves' ophthalmopathy and some 56 with stable Graves' hyperthyroidism. Whether ophthalmopathy could be predicted prospectively was tested in an independent validation cohort made up of about 18 hyperthyroidism patients plus 17 patients who later progressed to ophthalmopathy. The paper describes TCR Vbeta CDR3 sequencing of roughly 130 peripheral blood samples, made up of 40 to 45 ophthalmopathy patients, approximately 73 hyperthyroidism patients and 17 progressor patients. In roughly six Graves' hyperthyroidism patients, the study also compared T-cell repertoires from thyroid tissue with T-cell repertoires from blood.

With regard to this clonotype: Its cognate antigen has yet to be identified. No base-level quality is on record; no much larger clone is a single base apart.

At the junction V is shortened by 4 bases and J by 2 bases, with 12 bases in between. The CDR3 has 16 amino acids, counting the end cysteine and phenylalanine. Solely the CDR3 DNA is kept, with 48 bases framed from the first base. According to the germline V gene, CDR1 reads ENHRY and CDR2 reads SYGVKD. Beyond this particular receptor, the publication reports: Sample size was not statistically predetermined, and investigators were not blinded to group allocation. In validation, progression to ophthalmopathy was predicted by the model with around 71% sensitivity and 72% to 85% specificity, a median of around 6.5 months before onset. Most expanded thyroid clonotypes (frequency above 0.001) were also found in blood, which suggests that blood repertoires may mirror thyroid immune responses. A 13 V-J signature model separated ophthalmopathy from stable hyperthyroidism, with approximately 87% sensitivity and about 81% specificity in cross-validation and 80%/75% in testing.

Amplification of TCR beta CDR3 regions was carried out from RNA transcripts. For the first round of RT-PCR on the TCR CDR3, the HTBI primer set was used together with the Qiagen OneStep RT-PCR kit. The libraries were constructed in a second round of multiplex PCR and then size-selected and purified. Sequencing of the libraries was done on an Illumina HiSeq2000 using paired-end 100 bp reads. The study's own analysis went as follows. SOAPnuke was used to process the raw data, removing reads that contained adapters or uncalled bases, had a mean Phred below 15, or lacked an exact match to the constant primer or identifier. High-quality paired reads were merged with COPE v1.2.5, and unique nucleotide sequences were defined as clonotypes. Clonotypes were aligned to IMGT TRBV, TRBD and TRBJ reference segments using MiTCR v1.1. The analysis was restricted to V-J combinations with a frequency above 0.0001, which together covered over 99% of the repertoires. The TCS score was defined as F50 (clonal expansion) divided by E x V (chaos), with BLOSUM62-based TCRdist calculated between CDR3 peptides within each V-J. Welch's t-statistics and random forest reduced just over 500 V-J features to around 14, which were used in a naive Bayes classifier (R e1071). The public reads were reprocessed in TCRdb via fastp at Q25 and MiXCR, keeping in-frame beta chains. One record per CDR3 amino acid sequence lists the most common genes and DNA. The V and J calls, along with clone size, are taken from TCRdb and not from the paper's own processing. A total of fewer than 800,000 distinct CDR3 sequences appear in this sample, roughly 15% of them only once. Over 7.5% of the sample belongs to the ten largest clones.

Graves' hyperthyroidism was defined as stable when no progression to ophthalmopathy occurred over 18 months of follow-up. The hyperthyroidism patients were between 18 and 65 years old and newly diagnosed, with a disease duration of less than 2 months. The study excluded patients with uncontrolled infections, other autoimmune diseases, pregnancy or lactation. Diagnoses relied on clinical symptoms, serum thyroxine and TRAb, thyroid ultrasound and orbital computed tomography. Ficoll-Paque density gradient centrifugation was used to isolate PBMCs from under 11 ml of fresh peripheral blood. Trizol reagent was used to extract total RNA, and RNA quality was then checked on an Agilent 2100 Bioanalyzer.

The sequencing sample was made of blood. The source is a man younger than 35 with Graves' hyperthyroidism. Recombination linked TRBV10-3 to TRBJ2-6; D gene: possibly TRBD2, on 5 matching bases. This receptor has the CDR3 CAISGRGPPGANVLTF. The nucleotide sequence is given as TGTGCCATCAGTGGTCGGGGTCCGCCTGGGGCCAACGTCCTGACTTTC.